The clone carrying this T cell receptor (beta chain) was picked up a small number of times. What it binds is not known. The source of the sample is a study of metastatic and nonmetastatic thyroid tumors. Across the whole study: Across peripheral blood and tumor or nodule tissue samples taken from malignant and benign thyroid patients, the repertoires were compared with one another.

V lost 5 bases and J lost 2; bases outside the gene matches: 6. Germline V gives CDR1 MNHNS, CDR2 SASEGT. CDR3 length: 15 amino acids. Study-wide points: Benign nodules were reported to have significantly lower TCR beta diversity than malignant thyroid tumors, in blood and tumor.

Every patient underwent thyroid surgery untreated. Original analysis: Construction of a distant-metastasis classifier for papillary thyroid cancer relied on CDR3 differences across clinicopathological groups. TCRdb reassembled clones from the PCR reads with MiXCR. The V and J calls here are based on TCRdb, not the publication. This sample has 23,000 or so clones, with around a fifth found just once. Sequenced input: blood. This receptor was obtained from a male donor with papillary thyroid cancer or a benign thyroid nodule (not recorded which). Some clones in this sample may be carry-over from other donors' samples. V usage is TRBV6-1 and J usage is TRBJ1-2; 9 bases line up with TRBD1. CDR3 nucleotides: TGTGCCAGCAGTCGGGGGACAGGGTACAACTATGGCTACACCTTC. This codes for CASSRGTGYNYGYTF.